Sequencing of this T cell receptor (beta chain) was carried out in a study of blood T cell repertoires in COVID-19. Background on the study: The study drew acute and convalescent COVID-19 samples from the United States, Italy and Spain. T cells, B-cell-depleted T cells, or PBMCs supplied cDNA or gDNA.

Measured with immunoSEQ multiplex PCR; TCRdb has only the in-frame clones, and not every one. The table has around 260,000 clones, over 80% seen once. Germline CDR1 reads MNHEY; CDR2 reads SVGEGT. Trimming stripped 2 bases from V and 5 bases from J, with 9 bases between. CDR3 length: 13 amino acids. Seattle's enrolled individuals joined amid active infection and were then monitored longitudinally. The sample was peripheral blood. V and J are TRBV6-2 or TRBV6-3 and TRBJ1-1; D ambiguous. This receptor was taken from a woman aged 65 to 85 with COVID-19, enrolled during active disease. DNA for the CDR3: TGTGCCAGCAGTTACGAGGGAAGGACTGAAGCTTTCTTT. This sequence encodes CASSYEGRTEAFF.